This T cell receptor (beta chain) is from a study of response to subunit inactivated influenza vaccine. As to this clonotype: No antigen is known for it.

V gave up 4 bases and J gave up 0 bases, with 13 bases separating them. CDR3 length equals 15 residues. Germline V lookup: CDR1 SEHNR, CDR2 FQNEAQ (reference sequence). Each CDR3 protein gets one entry after TCRdb re-called the RT-PCR reads with MiXCR. The table lists approximately 700,000 distinct CDR3 sequences, approximately 13% of them singletons. Study results and limitations: Researchers suggested that each seasonal influenza vaccination recruits few new T cells.

Sample: PBMCs from blood, taken less than 15 days before vaccination. The TCR originated in a man between 50 and 59 years old who received an inactivated influenza vaccine. The chain couples TRBV7-9 to TRBJ2-7; D possibly corresponds to TRBD1 (5 bases). The CDR3 DNA is TGTGCCAGCAGCTCCCCCGACAGAAACTCCTACGAGCAGTACTTC. As protein: CASSSPDRNSYEQYF.